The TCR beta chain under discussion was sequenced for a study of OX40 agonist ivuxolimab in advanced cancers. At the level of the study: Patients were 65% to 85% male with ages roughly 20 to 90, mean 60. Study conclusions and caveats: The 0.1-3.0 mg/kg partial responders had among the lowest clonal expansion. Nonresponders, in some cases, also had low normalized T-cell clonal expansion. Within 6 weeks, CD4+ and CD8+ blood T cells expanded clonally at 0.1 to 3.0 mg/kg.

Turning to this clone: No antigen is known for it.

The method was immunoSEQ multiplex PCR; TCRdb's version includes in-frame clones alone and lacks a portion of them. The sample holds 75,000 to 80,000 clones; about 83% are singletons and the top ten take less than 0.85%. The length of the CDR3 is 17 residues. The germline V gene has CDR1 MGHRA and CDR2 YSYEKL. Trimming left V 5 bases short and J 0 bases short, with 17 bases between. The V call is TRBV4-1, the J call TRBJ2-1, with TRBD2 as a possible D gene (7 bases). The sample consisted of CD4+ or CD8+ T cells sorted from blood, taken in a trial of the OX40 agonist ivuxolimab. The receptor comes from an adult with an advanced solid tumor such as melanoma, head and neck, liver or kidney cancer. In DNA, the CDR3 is TGCGCCAGCAGCGAGGGGGGGGCCAGGAGCTCCTACAATGAGCAGTTCTTC. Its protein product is CASSEGGARSSYNEQFF.